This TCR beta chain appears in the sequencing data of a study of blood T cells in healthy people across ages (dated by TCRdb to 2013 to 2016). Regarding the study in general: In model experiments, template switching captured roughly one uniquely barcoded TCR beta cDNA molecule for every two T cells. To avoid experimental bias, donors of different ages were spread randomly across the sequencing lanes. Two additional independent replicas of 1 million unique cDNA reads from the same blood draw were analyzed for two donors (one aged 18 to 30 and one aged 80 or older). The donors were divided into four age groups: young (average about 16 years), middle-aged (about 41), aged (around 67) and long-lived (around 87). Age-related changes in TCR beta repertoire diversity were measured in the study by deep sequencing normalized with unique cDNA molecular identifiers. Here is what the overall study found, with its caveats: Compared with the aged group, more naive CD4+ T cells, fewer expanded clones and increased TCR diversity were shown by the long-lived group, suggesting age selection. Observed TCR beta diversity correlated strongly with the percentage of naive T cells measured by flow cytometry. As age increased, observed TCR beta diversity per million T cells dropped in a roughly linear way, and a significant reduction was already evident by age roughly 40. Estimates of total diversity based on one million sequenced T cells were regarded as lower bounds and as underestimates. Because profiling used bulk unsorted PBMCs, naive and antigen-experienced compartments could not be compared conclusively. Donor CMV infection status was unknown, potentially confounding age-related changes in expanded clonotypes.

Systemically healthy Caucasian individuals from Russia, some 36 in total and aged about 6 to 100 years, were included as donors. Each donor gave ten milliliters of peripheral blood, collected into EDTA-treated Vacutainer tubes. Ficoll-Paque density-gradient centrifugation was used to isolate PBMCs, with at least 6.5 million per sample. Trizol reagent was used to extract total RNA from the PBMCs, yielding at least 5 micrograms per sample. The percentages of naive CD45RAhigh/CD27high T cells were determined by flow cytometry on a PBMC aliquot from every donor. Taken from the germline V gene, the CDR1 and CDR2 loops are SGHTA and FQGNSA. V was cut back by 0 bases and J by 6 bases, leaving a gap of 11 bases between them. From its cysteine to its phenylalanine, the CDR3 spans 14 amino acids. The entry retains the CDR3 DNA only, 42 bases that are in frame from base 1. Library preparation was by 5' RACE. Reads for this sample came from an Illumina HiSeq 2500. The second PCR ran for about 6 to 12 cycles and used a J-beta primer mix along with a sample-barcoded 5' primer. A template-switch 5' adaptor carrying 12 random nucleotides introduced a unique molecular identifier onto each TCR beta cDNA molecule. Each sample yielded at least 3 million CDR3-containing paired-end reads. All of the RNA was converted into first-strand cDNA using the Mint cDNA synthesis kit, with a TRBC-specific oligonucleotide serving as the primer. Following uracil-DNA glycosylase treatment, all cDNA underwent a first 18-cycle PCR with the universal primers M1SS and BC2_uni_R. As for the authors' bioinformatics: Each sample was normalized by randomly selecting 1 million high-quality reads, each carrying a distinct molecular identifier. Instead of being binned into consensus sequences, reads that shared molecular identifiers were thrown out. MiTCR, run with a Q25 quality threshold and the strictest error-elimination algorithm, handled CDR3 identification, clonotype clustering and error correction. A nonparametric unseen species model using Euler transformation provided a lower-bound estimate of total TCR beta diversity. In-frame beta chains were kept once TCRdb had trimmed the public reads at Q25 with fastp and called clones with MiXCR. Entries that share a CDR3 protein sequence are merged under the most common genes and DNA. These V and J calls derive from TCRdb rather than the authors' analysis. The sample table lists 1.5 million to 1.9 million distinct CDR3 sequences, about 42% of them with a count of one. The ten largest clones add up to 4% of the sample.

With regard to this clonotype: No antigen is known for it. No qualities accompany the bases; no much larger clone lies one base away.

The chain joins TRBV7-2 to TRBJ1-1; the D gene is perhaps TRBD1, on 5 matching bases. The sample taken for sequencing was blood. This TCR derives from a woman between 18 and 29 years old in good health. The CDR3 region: CASSLALRGPEAFF. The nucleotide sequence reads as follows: TGTGCCAGCAGCTTAGCGCTGAGGGGCCCTGAAGCTTTCTTT.